This is a list of T cell receptor beta chains from one sample in a study of T-cell memory formation after mild COVID-19. Each CDR3 protein is one row after TCRdb ran MiXCR on the 5' RACE reads. The table includes approximately 99,000 distinct CDR3 sequences, roughly a sixth detected once. Material: PBMCs or a T cell subset sorted from them (not recorded which). The receptor source for this set is a man aged 18-30 years who had mild COVID-19 (a few samples of this study predate the infection). Cell type and time point are not known. Each CDR3 is given with its conserved first and last residue. Each record gives: clone size, V gene, D gene, J gene, CDR3 DNA, CDR3 protein. A D gene is named only where the DNA matches it firmly. Not all rows give a size; the values are once, few, many and, for expanded clones, a class.

>few|TRBV7-2|NA|TRBJ1-4
TGTGCCAGCAGCTTACCAGGGGTACGGGAAAAACTGTTTTTT
CASSLPGVREKLFF
>NA|TRBV11-2|NA|TRBJ1-3
TGTGCCAGCAGCTTAACCGGGGGAGGAAACACCATATATTTT
CASSLTGGGNTIYF
>many|TRBV5-1|TRBD2|TRBJ2-5
TGCGCCAGCAGCTGGACTAGCGGGGGGTCAGGAGGGGAGACCCAGTACTTC
CASSWTSGGSGGETQYF
>NA|TRBV27|NA|TRBJ2-3
TGTGCCAGCAGTTTTTTGGGGGGGCGCGCAGATACGCAGTATTTT
CASSFLGGRADTQYF
>few|TRBV11-2|NA|TRBJ1-6
TGTGCCAGCAGCTTAGTTCAGTCACCCCTCCACTTT
CASSLVQSPLHF
>few|TRBV5-1|NA|TRBJ1-1
TGCGCCAGCAGCTACGCCGTCAACTCGGTCACTGAAGCTTTCTTT
CASSYAVNSVTEAFF
>NA|TRBV24-1|NA|TRBJ1-2
TGTGCCACCAGTGATCCCCGGGACGGAGATTATGGCTACACCTTC
CATSDPRDGDYGYTF
>NA|TRBV6-1|NA|TRBJ2-2
TGTGCCAGCAGTTCACAGAGCAACACCGGGGAGCTGTTTTTT
CASSSQSNTGELFF
>NA|TRBV7-6|TRBD2|TRBJ2-1
TGTGCCAGCAGCCCCAAAAAGGGACTAGCGGGAGCCCCCTCCTACAATGAGCAGTTCTTC
CASSPKKGLAGAPSYNEQFF
>NA|TRBV5-1|NA|TRBJ1-1
TGCGCCAGCAGCTCGACGACCGGGGGGAACACTGAAGCTTTCTTT
CASSSTTGGNTEAFF
>NA|TRBV3-1|NA|TRBJ2-7
TGTGCCAGCAGCCCCGGACTGGGAGCCTACGAGCAGTACTTC
CASSPGLGAYEQYF
>NA|TRBV20-1|NA|TRBJ2-1
TGCAGTGCTAGTGCACAGGGCTACAATGAGCAGTTCTTC
CSASAQGYNEQFF
>many|TRBV6-5|NA|TRBJ2-3
TGTGCCAGTAAGATTGGAGAGGATACGCAGTATTTT
CASKIGEDTQYF
>few|TRBV20-1|TRBD1|TRBJ1-6
TGCAGTGCTACCTATGATATATGGACAGGGGGCAACCTCCACTTT
CSATYDIWTGGNLHF
>few|TRBV12-3/TRBV12-4|NA|TRBJ2-1
TGTGCCAGCAGGAACACGGAGGGGTTCCATGAGCAGTTCTTC
CASRNTEGFHEQFF
>NA|TRBV5-6|NA|TRBJ1-6
TGTGCCAGCAGCTGGAACAGGGATATGTGGGTGGGATCACCCCTCCACTTT
CASSWNRDMWVGSPLHF
>NA|TRBV18|NA|TRBJ2-7
TGTGCCAGCTCACCCGCTACCTACGAGCAGTACTTC
CASSPATYEQYF
>few|TRBV5-1|NA|TRBJ1-3
TGCGCCAGCAGCTTGGTTACAGGGACCTCTGGAAACACCATATATTTT
CASSLVTGTSGNTIYF
>few|TRBV3-1|NA|TRBJ2-7
TGTGCCAGCAGCCAAGAGCCCAGGGGGAGGGACGAGCAGTACTTC
CASSQEPRGRDEQYF
>few|TRBV12-3/TRBV12-4|TRBD2|TRBJ2-3
TGTGCCAGCAGTTCTACCCAGCGGGGAAGCACAGATACGCAGTATTTT
CASSSTQRGSTDTQYF
>few|TRBV9|TRBD1|TRBJ2-2
TGTGCCAGCAGCGTAGTAGGACAGGGTCACGGGGAGCTGTTTTTT
CASSVVGQGHGELFF
>few|TRBV7-3|NA|TRBJ2-5
TGTGCCAGCAGCTTAGACAACCAAGAGACCCAGTACTTC
CASSLDNQETQYF
>few|TRBV12-3/TRBV12-4|NA|TRBJ2-1
TGTGCCAGCAGTTGGCAGGACAGATACAATGAGCAGTTCTTC
CASSWQDRYNEQFF
>NA|TRBV4-3|NA|TRBJ2-3
TGCGCCAGCAGCCACGGTCGGCGCACAGATACGCAGTATTTT
CASSHGRRTDTQYF
>NA|TRBV7-9|NA|TRBJ2-3
TGTGCCAGCAGCTTAGCACGGGGCACAGATACGCAGTATTTT
CASSLARGTDTQYF
>NA|TRBV2|NA|TRBJ2-6
TGTGCCACGGGGCAGCGTGGGGCCAACGTCCTGACTTTC
CATGQRGANVLTF